This T cell receptor (beta chain) was identified in a study of blood T cell repertoires in COVID-19. Study summary: Italy, Spain and the United States were the sources of the convalescent and acute COVID-19 samples.

The authors' processing: Amplification with reference gene primers provided the estimates of nucleated cell counts. The repertoire was sequenced with immunoSEQ multiplex PCR; TCRdb's copy has only in-frame clones and lacks some. V, J and clone size were drawn from that table, and D and trimming were deduced from the DNA. The repertoire holds 290,000 or so clones, with 90% as singletons. The age range of participants was about 18 to 100 years, with residence in about two dozen US areas. Cohort placement rested on clinical history that participants reported themselves. CDR1 is LNHDA and CDR2 is SQIVND in the germline V gene (reference sequence). This CDR3 region has 13 residues. V was cut by 5 bases and J by 4 bases, with 9 bases left in between.

The material sequenced was PBMCs or T cells enriched from blood (not recorded which). The V gene is TRBV19, the J gene TRBJ1-5; D remains ambiguous. The source of this sequence is a woman aged 18-29 years with acute COVID-19. The CDR3 DNA sequence: TGTGCCAGTAGTCTATTGCCAAATCAGCCCCAGCATTTT. Its translation is CASSLLPNQPQHF.